This T cell receptor beta chain was identified in a study of T cells in Graves' hyperthyroidism and ophthalmopathy. Study-wide findings and caveats: Ophthalmopathy was identified by the model a median about 6 months ahead of onset. By a 13 V-J model, ophthalmopathy was set apart from stable hyperthyroidism.

With respect to this clonotype: What it recognizes is unknown.

Amplification targeted TCR beta CDR3 regions from RNA transcripts. First-round RT-PCR of the TCR CDR3 relied on the HTBI primer set. TCRdb independently ran MiXCR on the multiplex PCR reads; one entry per CDR3 protein. The sample has hundreds of thousands of distinct CDR3 sequences, approximately 15% seen once. This sequence originates from a woman aged 25-40 years with Graves' hyperthyroidism. The sample was blood.

The CDR3 region is CAINAGLAEETQYF. For the CDR3, the DNA is TGTGCCATCAATGCGGGACTAGCGGAAGAGACCCAGTACTTC. The V gene is TRBV10-3, the J gene TRBJ2-5, with TRBD2 matching 11 bases. After removal of 7 bases from V and 3 bases from J, the junction contained 4 bases not matched to a gene. The germline gives CDR1 ENHRY, CDR2 SYGVKD. CDR3 length equals 14 residues.